These 20 T cell receptor beta chains were sequenced from one sample in a study of tumor-infiltrating lymphocytes in primary liver carcinoma. Total RNA (around 500 ng) served as template for TCR beta cDNA synthesis primed by a constant-region primer. The TCR beta library was amplified through three nested multiplex PCR rounds in a modified ARM-PCR procedure. The opening two PCR rounds, 10 cycles each, paired TRBV1-TRBV30 forward primers with a C-beta reverse primer. Using its own MiXCR run on the multiplex PCR reads, TCRdb lists one record per CDR3 protein. The sample records a few hundred thousand distinct CDR3 sequences, roughly three fifths being singletons. The blood RNA (from unsorted whole blood) was obtained, and germline DNA was also extracted. Sequences were obtained from peripheral blood. These receptors originate from a woman in her 30s with primary liver carcinoma and hepatitis B virus infection.

This clonotype was counted many times. The CDR3 DNA follows: TGTGCCAGCAGCAGGACCAGGGGAAACACTGAAGCTTTCTTT. It specifies CASSRTRGNTEAFF. The chain is built from TRBV5-6 and TRBJ1-1; TRBD1 is a possible D gene (6 bases). Trimming pared 4 bases from V and 2 bases from J, leaving 12 bases between. This CDR3 spans 14 amino acids. Per the germline V gene, CDR1 is SGHDT and CDR2 is YYEEEE.

This chain joins TRBV11-2 and TRBJ1-1; D uncertain. Per germline, CDR1 SGHAT and CDR2 FQNNGV. V shed 7 bases and J shed 10 bases, with 19 bases lying between them. The length of the CDR3 is 13 residues. CDR3 nucleotide sequence: TGTGCCAGCAACCGTAGCGCCGGTTCCGGAGCTTTCTTT. Translation: CASNRSAGSGAFF.

The chain is built from TRBV29-1 and TRBJ2-5; possible D gene TRBD1, 6 bases. The CDR3 consists of 13 residues. Germline values: CDR1 SQVTM, CDR2 ANQGSEA. Trimming pared 7 bases from V and 7 bases from J, leaving 19 bases between. CDR3: CSAAMLGAGTQYF. The CDR3 DNA sequence: TGCAGCGCCGCCATGCTGGGGGCCGGGACCCAGTACTTC.

This clonotype occurred many times. The chain combines TRBV4-1 with TRBJ2-7; 12 bases are shared with TRBD1. The junction had 3 bases not matched to a gene; V was cut back by 0 bases and J by 3 bases. The CDR3 sequence is 16 residues long. Germline V gene data show CDR1 as MGHRA and CDR2 as YSYEKL. CDR3 coding DNA: TGCGCCAGCAGCCAAGAAGGGACAGGGGGCCTCTACGAGCAGTACTTC. Protein sequence: CASSQEGTGGLYEQYF.

Turning to this clonotype: The missing conserved phenylalanine or tryptophan at the end of this CDR3 makes a read error likely. The chain couples TRBV11-3 to TRBJ2-7, with a weak D call TRBD2 (7 bases). This CDR3 has 17 amino acids. Trimming removed 1 base at V and 5 bases at J, with 21 bases between. Looked up from germline, CDR1 is SGHNT and CDR2 is YENEEA. CDR3: CASSLATTGRVHNEQYL. The CDR3 DNA is TGTGCCAGCAGCTTAGCCACCACAGGGAGGGTGCACAACGAGCAGTACCTC.

This clonotype occurred a few times. The rearrangement joins TRBV6-5 to TRBJ2-2; D is undetermined. V lost 2 bases to trimming and J lost 4 bases, with 5 bases between them. The germline CDR1 and CDR2 sequences are MNHEY and SVGAGI. The CDR3 sequence is 13 residues long. DNA for the CDR3: TGTGCCAGCAGTTACCGCCCCACCGGGGAGCTGTTTTTT. Its protein product is CASSYRPTGELFF.

Concerning this clonotype: Given a much more abundant clone one base away, this may be a read error. This chain connects TRBV4-2 to TRBJ2-1, with 14 bases that match TRBD2. CDR3 length equals 17 residues. The germline V gene encodes CDR1 LGHNA and CDR2 YNFKEQ. The chain's CDR3 is CTSSRGTSGSAYNEQFF. The CDR3 nucleotides read TGTACCAGCAGCCGAGGGACTAGCGGGAGCGCCTACAATGAGCAGTTCTTC.

The rearrangement links TRBV5-1 to TRBJ2-1; no reliable D call. The CDR3 consists of 15 residues. The V gene lost 1 base and the J gene lost 0 bases, with 8 bases spanning the gap. The V gene's germline CDR1 is SGHRS and CDR2 YFSETQ. CDR3 DNA sequence: TGCGCCAGCAGCTTGAACCCCAGCTCCTACAATGAGCAGTTCTTC. It is translated as CASSLNPSSYNEQFF.

To note about this clonotype: A much larger clone differs by one base, so this may be a read error. This chain joins TRBV4-1 and TRBJ2-7; no clear D gene. Germline CDR1 and CDR2: MGHRA and YSYEKL. Trimming took 6 bases from V and 4 from J, leaving 16 bases between them. There are 14 residues in the CDR3. Here the CDR3 DNA reads TGCGCCAGCAGTTCGCAGGCTACGGAGTACGAGCAGTACTTC. Translation gives CASSSQATEYEQYF.

This chain links TRBV28 with TRBJ2-1; 10 bases line up with TRBD2. CDR3 length equals 15 residues. The V gene end was trimmed by 7 bases and the J gene end by 4 bases; junction bases not matched to a gene: 7. Looked up from germline, CDR1 is MDHEN and CDR2 is SYDVKM. The CDR3 DNA is TGTGCCAGCACCCGAGCGGGAGGGTCATACAATGAGCAGTTCTTC. Residues: CASTRAGGSYNEQFF.

As for this clonotype: A junction end diverges from the germline sequence, so it may reflect a read error. The chain carries TRBV11-3 and TRBJ2-7, with D possibly being TRBD1 or TRBD2 (5 bases each). The CDR3 has 14 residues. The germline V gene encodes CDR1 SGHNT and CDR2 YENEEA. CDR3: CASSLVGRLYEQYF. Here the CDR3 DNA reads TGCGCCAGCAGCTTAGTGGGACGACTCTACGAGCAGTACTTC. Supplemented by reference TRBV11-3 and TRBJ2-7, the full variable domain reads EAGVVQSPRYKIIEKKQPVAFWCNPISGHNTLYWYLQNLGQGPELLIRYENEEAVDDSQLPKDRFSAERLKGVDSTLKIQPAELGDSAVYLCASSLVGRLYEQYFGPGTRLTVT.

Only one count was recorded for this clonotype. This CDR3 is missing its conserved last phenylalanine or tryptophan, likely due to a read error. Because the CDR3's place on the DNA is in doubt, the DNA is left out and the CDR3 is given as listed by TCRdb. The V call is TRBV11-2, the J call TRBJ2-3; the DNA was not used to check the table's D call, TRBD1. The CDR3 is made up of 16 amino acids, end residues included. Germline CDR1 reads SGHAT; CDR2 reads FQNNGV. The CDR3 loop reads CASKADRAVVMDTQFL.

This clonotype was counted between two and nine times. This chain joins TRBV12-3 or TRBV12-4 and TRBJ1-1; D is unresolved. The ends were cut back, 3 bases at V and 10 bases at J, with 15 bases in the middle. The length of the CDR3 is 13 residues. The CDR3 spells CASSFTYTEGAFF. CDR3 bases: TGTGCCAGCAGTTTTACGTACACTGAGGGAGCTTTCTTT.

For this clonotype: A clone one base away is much larger, so this may be a read error. The rearrangement joins TRBV29-1 to TRBJ2-3, with TRBD2 matching 11 bases. The CDR3 runs 17 residues. Per germline, CDR1 SQVTM and CDR2 ANQGSEA. The CDR3 here is CSPPSGRTISSTDTEYF. CDR3 nucleotides: TGCAGCCCACCTAGCGGGAGGACCATTTCTAGCACAGATACGGAGTATTTT.

Points on this clonotype: Since a much larger clone is just one base distant, this may be a read error. This rearrangement joins TRBV6-6 to TRBJ2-7; D not certain. Deletions cut 7 bases from V and 3 bases from J, with 16 bases between. CDR3 length equals 14 residues. The germline V gene has CDR1 MNHNY and CDR2 SVGAGI (reference sequence). The CDR3 bases are TGTGCCAGCAATTCTGTAGGCAGTATCTACGAGCAGTACTTC. Residues: CASNSVGSIYEQYF.

Concerning this clonotype itself: One end of the junction is discordant with germline, which a read error may explain. The chain links TRBV29-1 to TRBJ1-2, with TRBD1 matching 9 bases. Germline values: CDR1 SQVTM, CDR2 ANQGSEA. The CDR3 is 13 residues long. The CDR3 DNA reads as TGCAGCGTTGAAGGGACAGGGGTTGGTGGCTGCACCTTC. As protein: CSVEGTGVGGCTF.

Note on this clonotype: At one boundary the junction diverges from the germline segment, which might be a read error. The rearrangement uses TRBV12-3 or TRBV12-4 and TRBJ1-1; unclear D gene. The CDR3 consists of 12 residues. The CDR3 DNA follows: TGTGTCAGCAGCTTGTTAGGAGTTGAAGCTTTCTTT. This translates into CVSSLLGVEAFF.

This clonotype was counted at least ten times. CDR3 nucleotide sequence: TGCAGCGTTCGGGGAGATGAAAAACTGTTTTTT. This sequence encodes CSVRGDEKLFF. This chain connects TRBV29-1 to TRBJ1-4; D gene ambiguous. The V and J ends lost 5 bases and 6 bases respectively, with 7 bases between them. The CDR3 sequence is 11 residues long. Germline assignment: CDR1 SQVTM and CDR2 ANQGSEA.

The rearrangement uses TRBV12-3 or TRBV12-4 and TRBJ1-2, with a tentative D call TRBD1 (5 bases). The CDR3 has 13 amino acids. The germline V and J ends were trimmed by 6 bases and 4 bases, with 12 bases remaining between them. The DNA of the CDR3 is TGTGCCAGCAGCCCCGGGGGGTTCTATGGCTACACCTTC. As protein: CASSPGGFYGYTF.

The chain carries TRBV12-3 or TRBV12-4 and TRBJ1-5; 9 bases line up with TRBD1. The CDR3 covers 15 residues. Trimming took 1 base from V and 7 from J; bases not matched to a gene: 5. CDR3 in DNA: TGTGCCAGCAGTTTAGGGGGGGACAGGGTACAGCCCCAGCATTTT. Amino acids: CASSLGGDRVQPQHF.